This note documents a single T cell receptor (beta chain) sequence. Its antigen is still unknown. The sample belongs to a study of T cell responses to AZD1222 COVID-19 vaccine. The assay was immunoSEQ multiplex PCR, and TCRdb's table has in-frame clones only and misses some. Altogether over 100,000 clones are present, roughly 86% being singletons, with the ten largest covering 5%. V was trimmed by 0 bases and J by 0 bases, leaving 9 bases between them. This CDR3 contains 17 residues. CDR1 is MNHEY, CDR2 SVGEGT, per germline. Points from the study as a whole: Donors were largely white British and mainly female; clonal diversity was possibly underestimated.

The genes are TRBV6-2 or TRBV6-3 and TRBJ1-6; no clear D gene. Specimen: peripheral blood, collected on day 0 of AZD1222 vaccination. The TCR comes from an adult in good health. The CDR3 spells CASSYSEGSSYNSPLHF. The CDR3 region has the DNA TGTGCCAGCAGTTACTCGGAGGGAAGCTCCTATAATTCACCCCTCCACTTT.